This T cell receptor beta chain was obtained from a study of beta chain features in type 1 diabetes. Expressed TCRB transcripts were sequenced, since all the RNA that had been isolated was reverse transcribed. The protocol was immunoSEQ multiplex PCR, while the TCRdb copy is restricted to in-frame clones and leaves out a portion. Here the sample spans more than 120,000 clones, more than 10% being singletons. A remark on this clone: No antigen is known for it.

Central memory, naive, regulatory and stem cell-like memory CD4+ cells were sorted by CD45RO/CCR7/CD25/CD127/CD95/CD27. The study's findings and limits: TCRB CDR3s were moderately but significantly shorter in Type 1 diabetes patients in all four CD4+ subsets.

J lost 3 bases, V lost 5 bases, and 18 bases had no gene match. CDR1 is SEHNR, CDR2 FQNEAQ, per germline (reference sequence). The CDR3 runs 18 residues. This sequence originates from a man between 18 and 29 years old with type 1 diabetes. The chain employs TRBV7-9 and TRBJ1-2, with TRBD1 matching over 7 bases. Sequencing was carried out using central memory CD4+ T cells from blood. The CDR3, as DNA: TGTGCCAGCAGCCAAGTTTACGAGGGAGAGGGGGCTGACTATGGCTACACCTTC. Protein: CASSQVYEGEGADYGYTF.